This paragraph covers one T cell receptor beta chain sequence. This clone was counted only a few times. What antigen it recognizes has not been identified. No much larger clonotype is one base removed from it; base qualities were not supplied. The CDR3 measures 14 amino acids from cysteine to phenylalanine. Just the 42-base CDR3 DNA is kept, in frame starting at base 1. CDR1 and CDR2 (SGHVS, FNYEAQ) derive from the germline V gene. Cut back by 1 base and 5 bases, the V and J ends lie 8 bases apart. The immunoSEQ assay amplified TCRB CDR3 regions from approximately 1.8 micrograms of genomic DNA, or from all available DNA when less than that amount was available. The multiplex PCR relied on 60 forward primers for TCR V beta segments and 13 reverse primers for J beta segments. To estimate reads per starting template, synthetic control templates were spiked into each sample at limiting dilution. Sequencing produced 87 bp reads on the Illumina HiSeq System. The study's processing was this. PCR and sequencing errors were removed by merging closely related sequences with a nearest neighbor algorithm. TCR overlap was measured as the percentage of unique tumor TCR beta sequences that were also present in the peripheral blood of the same patient. TCRdb's version of the immuneACCESS table is confined to in-frame rearrangements and falls short of the full clone set. An unresolved V gene accounts for under half of the shortfall where checked; the remainder is of unknown origin. V, J and clone size reflect that table, while D and trimming were determined from the DNA. Across this sample there are 90,000 or so clones, with over 75% seen only once. Together, the top ten hold 2.5% to 3% of the sample.

These data originate in a study of glioma-infiltrating T cells after dendritic cell vaccination (dated by TCRdb to about 2016). In terms of the full investigation: A cohort of roughly 15 glioblastoma patients from Phase I and II dendritic cell vaccination trials was included, of whom 9 were newly diagnosed and 6 had recurrent disease. Patients received autologous tumor lysate-pulsed dendritic cell vaccination between about 2003 and 2013. Survival after dendritic cell vaccination was correlated with TCR sequencing metrics such as TIL content and the overlap between tumor and blood repertoires. Patients received three intradermal dendritic cell vaccine injections at biweekly intervals in the arm below the axilla. The vaccine consisted of monocyte-derived dendritic cells cultured approximately 7 days with IL-4 and GM-CSF, then pulsed overnight with autologous tumor lysate. Tumor-infiltrating lymphocyte content was quantified and tumor and blood repertoires were compared in dendritic cell-vaccinated glioblastoma patients by deep sequencing of TCR beta CDR3 regions. Study-wide conclusions, independent of this receptor: No direct relationship between TCR clonality and survival was found, suggesting that a diverse polyclonal response may matter. After dendritic cell vaccination, a higher estimated pretreatment TIL content predicted longer time to progression and overall survival. The response model built on TCR overlap across three groups was characterized as speculative, with prospective validation still needed. The cohort was small and heterogeneous, few patients had complete blood and tumor sets, and even fewer had initial-recurrent tumor pairs.

To be selected, patients needed enough residual fresh-frozen tumor tissue and more than two years of available survival data. Although molecular status otherwise differed among the glioblastoma patients, no patient had an isocitrate dehydrogenase mutation. PBMC were collected before vaccination, two weeks after the third vaccination, and at tumor progression if tumor progression occurred. The Qiagen DNeasy Blood extraction Kit was used for extraction of genomic DNA. In this chain, TRBV7-6 is recombined with TRBJ2-2, with the D segment identity uncertain. The receptor was derived from a human donor with glioblastoma. Material: blood, obtained before dendritic cell vaccination. The nucleotide sequence is given as TGTGCCAGCAGCTTAGGCCAGACTACCGGGGAGCTGTTTTTT. This translates into CASSLGQTTGELFF.